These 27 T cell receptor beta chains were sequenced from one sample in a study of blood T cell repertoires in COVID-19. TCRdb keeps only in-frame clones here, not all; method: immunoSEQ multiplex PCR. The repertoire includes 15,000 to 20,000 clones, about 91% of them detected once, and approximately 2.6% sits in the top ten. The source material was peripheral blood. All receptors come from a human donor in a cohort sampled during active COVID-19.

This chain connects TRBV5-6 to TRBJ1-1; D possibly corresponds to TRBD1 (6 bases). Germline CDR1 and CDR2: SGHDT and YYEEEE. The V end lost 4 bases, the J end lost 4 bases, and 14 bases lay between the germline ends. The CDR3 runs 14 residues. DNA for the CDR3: TGTGCCAGCAGCCAGGTCGGCAGGGGCACTGAAGCTTTCTTT. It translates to CASSQVGRGTEAFF. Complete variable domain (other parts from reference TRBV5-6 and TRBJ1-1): DAGVTQSPTHLIKTRGQQVTLRCSPKSGHDTVSWYQQALGQGPQFIFQYYEEEERQRGNFPDRFSGHQFPNYSSELNVNALLLGDSALYLCASSQVGRGTEAFFGQGTRLTVV.

The CDR3 loop is CASSPNWGRIAKNIQYF. In nucleotides, the CDR3 is TGTGCCAGCAGCCCTAATTGGGGGCGGATAGCCAAAAACATTCAGTACTTC. This sequence joins TRBV3-1 (or the pseudogene TRBV3-2) and TRBJ2-4; perhaps TRBD1 as D (6 bases). The V gene lost 4 bases and the J gene lost 0 bases, with 16 bases spanning the gap. CDR3 size: 17 residues. Looked up from germline, CDR1 is LGHDT and CDR2 is YNNKEL (reference sequence).

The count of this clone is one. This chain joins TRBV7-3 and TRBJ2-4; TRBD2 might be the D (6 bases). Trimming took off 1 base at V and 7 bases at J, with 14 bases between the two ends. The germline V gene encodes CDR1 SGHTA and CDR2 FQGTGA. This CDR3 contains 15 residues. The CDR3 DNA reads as TGTGCCAGCAGCTTAAGGGCGGGGACGGGGAACATTCAGTACTTC. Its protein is CASSLRAGTGNIQYF.

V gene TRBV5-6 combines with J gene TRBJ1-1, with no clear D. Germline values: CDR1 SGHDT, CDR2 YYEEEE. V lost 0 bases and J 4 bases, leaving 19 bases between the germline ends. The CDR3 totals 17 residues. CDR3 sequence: CASSLVAGVYFGTEAFF. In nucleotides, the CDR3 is TGTGCCAGCAGCTTGGTGGCAGGTGTTTATTTTGGCACTGAAGCTTTCTTT. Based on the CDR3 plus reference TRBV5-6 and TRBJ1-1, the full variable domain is DAGVTQSPTHLIKTRGQQVTLRCSPKSGHDTVSWYQQALGQGPQFIFQYYEEEERQRGNFPDRFSGHQFPNYSSELNVNALLLGDSALYLCASSLVAGVYFGTEAFFGQGTRLTVV.

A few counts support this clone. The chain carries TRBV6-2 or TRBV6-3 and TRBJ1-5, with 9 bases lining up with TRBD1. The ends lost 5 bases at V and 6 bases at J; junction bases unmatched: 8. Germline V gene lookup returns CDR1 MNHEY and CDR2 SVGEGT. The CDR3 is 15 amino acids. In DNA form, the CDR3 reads TGTGCCAGCAGTCTAACAGGGGGCGCCGGTCAGCCCCAGCATTTT. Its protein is CASSLTGGAGQPQHF.

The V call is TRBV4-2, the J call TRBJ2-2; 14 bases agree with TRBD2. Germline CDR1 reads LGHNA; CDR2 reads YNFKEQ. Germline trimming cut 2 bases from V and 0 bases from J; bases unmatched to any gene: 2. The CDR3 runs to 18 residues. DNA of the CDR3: TGTGCCAGCAGCCAAAGACTAGCGGGAGGGTCGAACACCGGGGAGCTGTTTTTT. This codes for CASSQRLAGGSNTGELFF.

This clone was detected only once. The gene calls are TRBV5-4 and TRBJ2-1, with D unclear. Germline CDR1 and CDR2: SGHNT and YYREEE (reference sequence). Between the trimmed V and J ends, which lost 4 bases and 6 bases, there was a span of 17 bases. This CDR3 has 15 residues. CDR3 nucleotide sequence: TGTGCCAGCAGCCCCAGCGTGGCGCCAAGCAATGAGCAGTTCTTC. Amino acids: CASSPSVAPSNEQFF.

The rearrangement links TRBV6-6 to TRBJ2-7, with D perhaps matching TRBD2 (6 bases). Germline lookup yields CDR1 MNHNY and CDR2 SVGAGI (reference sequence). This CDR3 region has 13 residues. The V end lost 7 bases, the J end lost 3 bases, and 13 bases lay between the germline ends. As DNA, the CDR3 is TGTGCCAGCATTAAGCCCGGGGGCTACGAGCAGTACTTC. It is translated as CASIKPGGYEQYF.

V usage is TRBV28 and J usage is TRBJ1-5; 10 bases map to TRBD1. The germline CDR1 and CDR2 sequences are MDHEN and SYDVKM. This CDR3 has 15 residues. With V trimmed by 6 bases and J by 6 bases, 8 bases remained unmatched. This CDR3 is CASRSGDRGIQPQHF. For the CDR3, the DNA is TGTGCCAGCAGGTCGGGGGACAGGGGTATTCAGCCCCAGCATTTT.

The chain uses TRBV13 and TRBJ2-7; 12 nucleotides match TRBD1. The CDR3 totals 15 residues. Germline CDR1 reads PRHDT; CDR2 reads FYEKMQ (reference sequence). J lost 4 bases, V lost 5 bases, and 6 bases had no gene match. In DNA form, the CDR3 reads TGTGCCAGCAGCCACCCGGGACAGGGGGCGTACGAGCAGTACTTC. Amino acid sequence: CASSHPGQGAYEQYF.

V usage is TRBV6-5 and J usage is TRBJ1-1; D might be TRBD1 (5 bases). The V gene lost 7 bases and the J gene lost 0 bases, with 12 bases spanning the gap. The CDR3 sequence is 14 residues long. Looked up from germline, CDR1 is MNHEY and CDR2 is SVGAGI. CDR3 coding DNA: TGTGCCAGCATCCCACCAGGGATGAACACTGAAGCTTTCTTT. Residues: CASIPPGMNTEAFF.

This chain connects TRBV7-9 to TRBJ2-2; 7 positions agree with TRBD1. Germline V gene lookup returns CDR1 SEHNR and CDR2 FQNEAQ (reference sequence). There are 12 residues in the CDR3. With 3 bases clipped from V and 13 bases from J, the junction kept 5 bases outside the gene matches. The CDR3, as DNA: TGTGCCAGCAGCTTCGACAGGGAAAGGCTGTTTTTT. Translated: CASSFDRERLFF.

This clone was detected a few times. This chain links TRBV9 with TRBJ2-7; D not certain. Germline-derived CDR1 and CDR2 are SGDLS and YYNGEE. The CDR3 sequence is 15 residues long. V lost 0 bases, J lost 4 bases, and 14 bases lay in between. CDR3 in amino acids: CASSVDPGPFYEQYF. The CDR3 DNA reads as TGTGCCAGCAGCGTAGACCCAGGCCCCTTTTACGAGCAGTACTTC.

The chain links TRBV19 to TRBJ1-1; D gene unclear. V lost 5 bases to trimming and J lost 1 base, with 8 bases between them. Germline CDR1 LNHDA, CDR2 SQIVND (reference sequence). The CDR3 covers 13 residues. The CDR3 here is CASSWLTNTEAFF. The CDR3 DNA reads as TGTGCCAGTAGTTGGCTTACGAACACTGAAGCTTTCTTT.

CDR3 in amino acids: CASSPRGGEFTGELFF. CDR3 in DNA: TGTGCCAGCAGCCCCCGGGGGGGGGAGTTCACCGGGGAGCTGTTTTTT. The V gene is TRBV9, the J gene TRBJ2-2; 8 bases agree with TRBD2. J lost 4 bases, V lost 4 bases, and 9 bases had no gene match. The CDR3 has 16 amino acids. Germline V gives CDR1 SGDLS, CDR2 YYNGEE.

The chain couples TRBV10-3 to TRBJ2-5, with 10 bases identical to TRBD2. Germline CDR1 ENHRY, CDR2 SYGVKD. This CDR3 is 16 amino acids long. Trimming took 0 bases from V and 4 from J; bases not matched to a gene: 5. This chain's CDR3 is CAISESASGSGETQYF. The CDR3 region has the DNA TGTGCCATCAGTGAGTCTGCTAGCGGGAGTGGAGAGACCCAGTACTTC.

The CDR3 loop is CASSYPLAGGSSYEQYF. CDR3 nucleotides: TGTGCCAGCAGTTACCCCCTAGCGGGAGGGTCCTCCTACGAGCAGTACTTC. The rearrangement links TRBV6-2 or TRBV6-3 to TRBJ2-7; 12 bases are shared with TRBD2. The V gene's germline CDR1 is MNHEY and CDR2 SVGEGT. CDR3 size: 17 residues. Germline trimming cut 2 bases from V and 0 bases from J; bases unmatched to any gene: 5.

The DNA of the CDR3 is TGCGCCAGCAGCTTGGGGACTAGCGGGGGTAGCTCCTACAATGAGCAGTTCTTC. Its translation: CASSLGTSGGSSYNEQFF. V is TRBV5-1 and J is TRBJ2-1; TRBD2 aligns across 13 bases. Germline lookup yields CDR1 SGHRS and CDR2 YFSETQ. The ends lost 0 bases at V and 0 bases at J; junction bases unmatched: 3. The CDR3 contains 18 residues.

This CDR3 reads CATIRGNDKDTQYF. The DNA of the CDR3 is TGTGCCACTATACGGGGGAATGACAAGGATACGCAGTATTTT. The chain uses TRBV6-5 and TRBJ2-3; TRBD2 might be the D (6 bases). Germline CDR1 reads MNHEY; CDR2 reads SVGAGI. V lost 10 bases and J 6 bases, leaving 20 bases between the germline ends. CDR3 length: 14 amino acids.

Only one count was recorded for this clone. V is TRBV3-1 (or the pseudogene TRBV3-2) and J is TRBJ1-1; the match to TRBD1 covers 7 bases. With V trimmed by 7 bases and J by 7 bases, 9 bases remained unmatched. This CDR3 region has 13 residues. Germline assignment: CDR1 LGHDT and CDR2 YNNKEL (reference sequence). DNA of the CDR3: TGTGCCAGCAAAAGACAGGGTCGAAGTGAAGCTTTCTTT. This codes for CASKRQGRSEAFF.

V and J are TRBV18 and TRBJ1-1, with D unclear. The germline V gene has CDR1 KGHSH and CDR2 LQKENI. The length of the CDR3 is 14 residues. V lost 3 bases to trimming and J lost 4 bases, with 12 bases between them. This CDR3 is CASSPGGTATEAFF. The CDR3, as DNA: TGTGCCAGCTCACCTGGCGGTACTGCCACTGAAGCTTTCTTT.

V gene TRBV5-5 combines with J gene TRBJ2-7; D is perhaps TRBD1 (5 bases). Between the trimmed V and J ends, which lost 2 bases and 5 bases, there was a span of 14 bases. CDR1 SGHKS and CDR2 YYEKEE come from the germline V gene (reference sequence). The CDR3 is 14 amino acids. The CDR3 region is CASSFRTLRDEQYF. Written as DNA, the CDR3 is TGTGCCAGCAGCTTTCGTACCCTCAGGGACGAGCAGTACTTC.

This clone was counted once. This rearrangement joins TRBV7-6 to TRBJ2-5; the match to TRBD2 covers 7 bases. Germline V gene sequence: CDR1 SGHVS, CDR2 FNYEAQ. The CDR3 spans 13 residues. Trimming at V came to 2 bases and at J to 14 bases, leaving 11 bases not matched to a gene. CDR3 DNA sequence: TGTGCCAGCAGCTTAACGAGGGGCGGGACTACCTACTTC. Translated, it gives CASSLTRGGTTYF.

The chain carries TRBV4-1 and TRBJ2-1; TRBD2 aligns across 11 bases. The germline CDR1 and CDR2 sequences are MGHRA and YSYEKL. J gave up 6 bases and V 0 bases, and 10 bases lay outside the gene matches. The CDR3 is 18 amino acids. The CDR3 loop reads CASSQEKGGTSGPNEQFF. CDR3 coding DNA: TGCGCCAGCAGCCAAGAAAAAGGTGGGACTAGCGGCCCCAATGAGCAGTTCTTC.

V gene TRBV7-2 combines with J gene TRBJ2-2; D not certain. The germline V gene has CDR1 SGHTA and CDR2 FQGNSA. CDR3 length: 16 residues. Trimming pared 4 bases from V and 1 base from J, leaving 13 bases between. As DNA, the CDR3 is TGTGCCAGCAGCTCCCGTCTGATCGGGAACACCGGGGAGCTGTTTTTT. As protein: CASSSRLIGNTGELFF.

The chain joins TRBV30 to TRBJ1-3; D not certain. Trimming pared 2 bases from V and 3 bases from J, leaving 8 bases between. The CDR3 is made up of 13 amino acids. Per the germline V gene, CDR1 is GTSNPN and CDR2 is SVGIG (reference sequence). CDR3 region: CAWSHIHGNTIYF. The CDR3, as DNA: TGTGCCTGGAGTCACATACATGGAAACACCATATATTTT.

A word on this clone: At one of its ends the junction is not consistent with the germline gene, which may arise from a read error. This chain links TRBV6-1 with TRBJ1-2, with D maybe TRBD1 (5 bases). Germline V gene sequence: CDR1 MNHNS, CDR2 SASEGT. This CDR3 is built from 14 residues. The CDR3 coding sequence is TGTGCCAGCAGTGAATTTCTCAGGGACTACGGCTACACCTTC. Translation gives CASSEFLRDYGYTF.